This TCR beta chain was documented in a study of cytomegalovirus exposure and HLA in healthy donors. The PCR made use of 60 Vbeta and 13 Jbeta primers. Only in-frame clones appear in the TCRdb table, and some are missing; sequencing was by immunoSEQ multiplex PCR. Of around 99,000 clones in the sample, around 82% were seen once. The V gene lost 0 bases and the J gene lost 4 bases, with 10 bases spanning the gap. This CDR3 has 14 amino acids. The V gene's germline CDR1 is SGDLS and CDR2 YYNGEE. Samples came from healthy bone marrow donors. This TCR was recovered from a middle-aged man in good health and CMV-seronegative. The material sequenced was PBMCs. V is TRBV9 and J is TRBJ1-2; tentative D call: TRBD1 (5 bases). The CDR3 DNA sequence: TGTGCCAGCAGCGTAGGGCAGGGCGGCTATGGCTACACCTTC. Protein: CASSVGQGGYGYTF.